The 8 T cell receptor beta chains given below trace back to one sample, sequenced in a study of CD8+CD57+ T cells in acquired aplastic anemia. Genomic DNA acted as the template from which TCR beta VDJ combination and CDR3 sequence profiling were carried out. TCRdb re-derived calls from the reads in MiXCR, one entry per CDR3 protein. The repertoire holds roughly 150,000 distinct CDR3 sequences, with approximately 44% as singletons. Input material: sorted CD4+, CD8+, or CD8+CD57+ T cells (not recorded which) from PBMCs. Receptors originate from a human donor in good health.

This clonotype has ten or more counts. CDR3 sequence (DNA): TGTGCCAGCAGCATAGACAGGGGCACTGAAGCTTTCTTT. Its translation: CASSIDRGTEAFF. This chain joins TRBV7-6 and TRBJ1-1, with 8 bases identical to TRBD1. The germline CDR1 and CDR2 sequences are SGHVS and FNYEAQ. The V and J ends lost 5 bases and 4 bases, in that order; junction bases with no gene match: 3. The CDR3 is 13 amino acids.

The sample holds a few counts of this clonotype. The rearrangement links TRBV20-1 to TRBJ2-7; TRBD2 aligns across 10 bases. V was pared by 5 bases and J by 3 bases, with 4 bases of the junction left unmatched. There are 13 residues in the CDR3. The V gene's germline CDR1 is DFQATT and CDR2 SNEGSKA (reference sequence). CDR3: CSAPGLADYEQYF. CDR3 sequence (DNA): TGCAGTGCTCCAGGACTAGCGGACTACGAGCAGTACTTC.

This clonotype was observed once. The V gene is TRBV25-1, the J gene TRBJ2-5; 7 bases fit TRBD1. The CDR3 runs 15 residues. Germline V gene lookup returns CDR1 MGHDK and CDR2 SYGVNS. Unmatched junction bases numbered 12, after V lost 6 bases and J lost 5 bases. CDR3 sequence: CASRPGTVNWETQYF. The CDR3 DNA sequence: TGTGCCAGCAGGCCCGGGACAGTGAATTGGGAGACCCAGTACTTC.

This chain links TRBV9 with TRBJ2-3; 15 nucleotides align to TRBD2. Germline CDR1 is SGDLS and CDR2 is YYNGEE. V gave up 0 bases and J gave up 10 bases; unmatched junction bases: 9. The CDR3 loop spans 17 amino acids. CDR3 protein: CASSVGLEGLAGGAQYF. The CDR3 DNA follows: TGTGCCAGCAGCGTAGGTTTGGAGGGACTAGCGGGGGGTGCGCAGTATTTT.

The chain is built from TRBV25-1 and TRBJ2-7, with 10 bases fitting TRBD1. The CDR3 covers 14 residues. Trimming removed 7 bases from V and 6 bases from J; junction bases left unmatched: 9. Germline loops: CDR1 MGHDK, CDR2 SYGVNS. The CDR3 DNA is TGTGCCAGCACCCACTCCGGGACAGGGGTCGAGCAGTACTTC. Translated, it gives CASTHSGTGVEQYF.

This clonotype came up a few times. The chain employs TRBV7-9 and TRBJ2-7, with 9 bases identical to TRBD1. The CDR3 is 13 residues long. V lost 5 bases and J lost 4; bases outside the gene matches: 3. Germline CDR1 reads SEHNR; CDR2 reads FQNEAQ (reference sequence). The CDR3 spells CASSRTGDYEQYF. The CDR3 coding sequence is TGTGCCAGCAGCCGGACAGGGGATTACGAGCAGTACTTC.

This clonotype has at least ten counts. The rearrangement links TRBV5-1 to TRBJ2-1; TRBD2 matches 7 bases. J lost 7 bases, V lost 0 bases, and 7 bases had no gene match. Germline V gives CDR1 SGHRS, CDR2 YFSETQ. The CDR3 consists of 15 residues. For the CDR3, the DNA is TGCGCCAGCAGCTTGGTACTAGTGGGGGGGAATGAGCAGTTCTTC. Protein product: CASSLVLVGGNEQFF.

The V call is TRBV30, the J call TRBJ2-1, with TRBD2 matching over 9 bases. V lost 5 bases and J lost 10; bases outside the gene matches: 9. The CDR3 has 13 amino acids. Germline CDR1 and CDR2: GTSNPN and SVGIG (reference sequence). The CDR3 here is CAWSGGRAGEQFF. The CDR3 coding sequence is TGTGCCTGGTCGGGCGGGAGGGCCGGAGAGCAGTTCTTC.